This record looks at one T cell receptor beta chain sequence and its context. Antigen: not known. These data originate in a study of T cells in Graves' hyperthyroidism and ophthalmopathy. The junction had 5 bases not matched to a gene; V was cut back by 2 bases and J by 4 bases. The CDR3 has 16 amino acids. Germline V gene data show CDR1 as SGDLS and CDR2 as YYNGEE. Amplification yielded TCR beta CDR3 regions, with RNA transcripts as the source. Researchers ran a first-round RT-PCR on the TCR CDR3 using the HTBI primer set. TCRdb called the multiplex PCR reads again in MiXCR, with one record for every CDR3 protein. The sample has hundreds of thousands of distinct CDR3 sequences; 35% to 55% are singletons. Notes on the study in general: In blood, most of the thyroid clonotypes expanded above 0.001 were also present.

The chain uses TRBV9 and TRBJ1-3, with 11 bases fitting TRBD1. The receptor was derived from a young woman with Graves' hyperthyroidism. The sequenced material came from peripheral blood or thyroid tissue (not recorded which). CDR3 coding DNA: TGTGCCAGCAGCGTCGCGGACAGGGGGCTGGGAAACACCATATATTTT. Its protein is CASSVADRGLGNTIYF.